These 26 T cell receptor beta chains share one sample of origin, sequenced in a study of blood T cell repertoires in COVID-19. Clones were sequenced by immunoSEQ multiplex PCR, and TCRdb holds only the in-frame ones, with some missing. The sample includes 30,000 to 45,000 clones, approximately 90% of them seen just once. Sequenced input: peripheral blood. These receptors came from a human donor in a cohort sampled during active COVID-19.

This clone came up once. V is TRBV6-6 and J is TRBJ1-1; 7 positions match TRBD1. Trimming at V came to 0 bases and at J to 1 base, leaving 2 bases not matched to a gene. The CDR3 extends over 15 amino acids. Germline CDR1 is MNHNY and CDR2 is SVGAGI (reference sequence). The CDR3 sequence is CASSYSTGQNTEAFF. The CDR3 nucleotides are TGTGCCAGCAGTTACTCGACAGGGCAGAACACTGAAGCTTTCTTT.

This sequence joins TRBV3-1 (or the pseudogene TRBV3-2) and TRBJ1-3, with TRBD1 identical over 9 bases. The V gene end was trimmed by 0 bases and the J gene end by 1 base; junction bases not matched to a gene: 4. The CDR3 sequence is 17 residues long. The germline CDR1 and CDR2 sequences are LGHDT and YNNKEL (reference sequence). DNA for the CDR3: TGTGCCAGCAGCCAAGAGACAGGGGGGACTTCTGGAAACACCATATATTTT. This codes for CASSQETGGTSGNTIYF.

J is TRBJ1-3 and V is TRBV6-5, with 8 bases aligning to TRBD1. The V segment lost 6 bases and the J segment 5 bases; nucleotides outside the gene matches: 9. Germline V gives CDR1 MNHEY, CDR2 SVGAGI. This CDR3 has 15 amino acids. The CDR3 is CASSPGQGARNTIYF. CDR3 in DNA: TGTGCCAGCAGCCCCGGGCAGGGGGCAAGAAACACCATATATTTT.

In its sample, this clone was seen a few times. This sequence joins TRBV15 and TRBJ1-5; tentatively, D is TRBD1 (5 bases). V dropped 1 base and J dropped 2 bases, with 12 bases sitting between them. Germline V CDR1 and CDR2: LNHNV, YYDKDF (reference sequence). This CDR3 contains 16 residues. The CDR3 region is CATSRGPGGGNQPQHF. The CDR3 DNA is TGTGCCACCAGCAGAGGGCCGGGGGGAGGCAATCAGCCCCAGCATTTT.

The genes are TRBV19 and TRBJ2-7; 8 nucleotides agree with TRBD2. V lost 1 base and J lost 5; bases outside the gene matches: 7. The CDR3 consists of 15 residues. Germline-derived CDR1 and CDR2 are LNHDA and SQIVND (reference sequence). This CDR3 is CASSIVGGGYDEQYF. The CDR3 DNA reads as TGTGCCAGTAGTATAGTCGGCGGGGGGTACGACGAGCAGTACTTC.

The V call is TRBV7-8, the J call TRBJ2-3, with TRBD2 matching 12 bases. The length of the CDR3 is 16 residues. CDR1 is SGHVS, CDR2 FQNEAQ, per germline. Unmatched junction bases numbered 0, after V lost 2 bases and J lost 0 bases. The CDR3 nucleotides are TGTGCCAGCAGCTTACTAGCGGGAGGGAGCACAGATACGCAGTATTTT. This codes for CASSLLAGGSTDTQYF. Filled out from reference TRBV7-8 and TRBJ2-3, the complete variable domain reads GAGVSQSPRYKVAKRGQDVALRCDPISGHVSLFWYQQALGQGPEFLTYFQNEAQLDKSGLPSDRFFAERPEGSVSTLKIQRTQQEDSAVYLCASSLLAGGSTDTQYFGPGTRLTVL.

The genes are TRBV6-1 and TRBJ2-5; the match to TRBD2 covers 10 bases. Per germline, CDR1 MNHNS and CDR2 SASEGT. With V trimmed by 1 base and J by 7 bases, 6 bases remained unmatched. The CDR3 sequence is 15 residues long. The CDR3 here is CASSEGLAGALTQYF. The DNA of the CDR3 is TGTGCCAGCAGTGAAGGGCTAGCGGGAGCGTTGACCCAGTACTTC.

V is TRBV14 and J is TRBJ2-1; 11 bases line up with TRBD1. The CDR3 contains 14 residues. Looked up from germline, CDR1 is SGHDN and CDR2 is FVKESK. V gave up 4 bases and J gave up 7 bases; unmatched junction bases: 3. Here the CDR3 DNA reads TGTGCCAGCAGCCGCGGGACAGGGGGGAATGAGCAGTTCTTC. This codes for CASSRGTGGNEQFF.

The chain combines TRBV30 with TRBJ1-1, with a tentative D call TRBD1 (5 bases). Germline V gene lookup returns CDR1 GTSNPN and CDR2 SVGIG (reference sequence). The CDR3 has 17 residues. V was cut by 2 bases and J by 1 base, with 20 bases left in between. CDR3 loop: CAWSLPPGWYENTEAFF. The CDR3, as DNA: TGTGCCTGGAGTTTGCCTCCAGGGTGGTATGAGAACACTGAAGCTTTCTTT.

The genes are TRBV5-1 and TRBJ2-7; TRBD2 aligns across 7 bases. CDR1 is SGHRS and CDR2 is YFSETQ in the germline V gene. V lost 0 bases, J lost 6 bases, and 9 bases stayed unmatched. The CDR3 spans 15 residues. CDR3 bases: TGCGCCAGCAGCTTGGGGGCAGCGGGGAATTCCGAGCAGTACTTC. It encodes CASSLGAAGNSEQYF.

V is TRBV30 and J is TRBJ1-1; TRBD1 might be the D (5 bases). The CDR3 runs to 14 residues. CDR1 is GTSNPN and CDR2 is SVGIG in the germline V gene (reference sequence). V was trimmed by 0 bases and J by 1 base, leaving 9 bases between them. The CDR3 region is CAWSVYTGNTEAFF. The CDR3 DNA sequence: TGTGCCTGGAGTGTTTACACAGGGAACACTGAAGCTTTCTTT.

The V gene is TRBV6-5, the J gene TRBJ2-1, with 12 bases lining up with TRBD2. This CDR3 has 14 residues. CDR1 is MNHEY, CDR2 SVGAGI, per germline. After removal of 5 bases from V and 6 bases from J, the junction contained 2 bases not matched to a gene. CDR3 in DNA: TGTGCCAGCAGTAGGGGACTAGCGGGCAATGAGCAGTTCTTC. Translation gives CASSRGLAGNEQFF.

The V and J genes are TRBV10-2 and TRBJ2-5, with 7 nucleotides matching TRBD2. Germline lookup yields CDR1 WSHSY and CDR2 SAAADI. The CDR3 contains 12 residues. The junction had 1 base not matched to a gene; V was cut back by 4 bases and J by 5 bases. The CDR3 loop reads CASSVGRETQYF. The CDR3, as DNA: TGCGCCAGCAGTGTCGGGAGGGAGACCCAGTACTTC.

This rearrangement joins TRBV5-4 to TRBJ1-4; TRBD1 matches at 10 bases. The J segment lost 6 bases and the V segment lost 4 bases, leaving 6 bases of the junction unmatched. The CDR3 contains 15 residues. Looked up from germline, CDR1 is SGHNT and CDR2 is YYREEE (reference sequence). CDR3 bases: TGTGCCAGCAGCCTTGGAGGACAGGGGGATGAAAAACTGTTTTTT. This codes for CASSLGGQGDEKLFF.

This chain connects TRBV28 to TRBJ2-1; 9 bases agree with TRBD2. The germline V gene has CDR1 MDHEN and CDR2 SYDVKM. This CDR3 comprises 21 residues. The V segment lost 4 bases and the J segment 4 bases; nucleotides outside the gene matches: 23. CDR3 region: CASSYRMGLASPQASYNEQFF. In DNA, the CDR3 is TGTGCCAGCAGTTACCGAATGGGACTAGCATCACCTCAAGCGTCTTACAATGAGCAGTTCTTC.

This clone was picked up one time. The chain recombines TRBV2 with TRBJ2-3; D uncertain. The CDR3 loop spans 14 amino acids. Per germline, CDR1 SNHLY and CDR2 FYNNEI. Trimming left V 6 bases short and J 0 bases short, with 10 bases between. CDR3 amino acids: CASSRLLSTDTQYF. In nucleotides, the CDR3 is TGTGCCAGCAGCAGACTCCTTAGCACAGATACGCAGTATTTT.

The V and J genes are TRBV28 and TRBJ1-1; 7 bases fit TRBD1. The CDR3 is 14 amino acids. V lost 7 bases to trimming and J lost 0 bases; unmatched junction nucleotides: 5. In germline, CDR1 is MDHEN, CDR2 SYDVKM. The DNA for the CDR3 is TGTGCCAGCACCCGGGACAGCCTGAACACTGAAGCTTTCTTT. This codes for CASTRDSLNTEAFF.

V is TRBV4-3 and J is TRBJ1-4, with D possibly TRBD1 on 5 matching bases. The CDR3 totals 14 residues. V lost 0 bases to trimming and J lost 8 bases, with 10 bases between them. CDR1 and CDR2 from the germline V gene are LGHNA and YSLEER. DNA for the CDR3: TGCGCCAGCAGCCAAGATCTAAAGGGGGAAAAACTGTTTTTT. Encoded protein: CASSQDLKGEKLFF.

The CDR3 protein is CATSRDPPGFGQPQHF. The DNA for the CDR3 is TGTGCCACCAGCAGAGATCCCCCAGGGTTTGGTCAGCCCCAGCATTTT. The chain joins TRBV15 to TRBJ1-5; a possible D gene is TRBD1 (5 bases). The V gene's germline CDR1 is LNHNV and CDR2 YYDKDF (reference sequence). The CDR3 contains 16 residues. With 0 bases removed from V and 6 bases from J, the gap between germline ends came to 15 bases.

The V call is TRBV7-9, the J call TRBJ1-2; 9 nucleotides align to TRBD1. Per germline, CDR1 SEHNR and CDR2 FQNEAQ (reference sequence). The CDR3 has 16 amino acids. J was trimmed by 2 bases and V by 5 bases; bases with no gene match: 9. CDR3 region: CASSVPGQGLNYGYTF. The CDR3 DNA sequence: TGTGCCAGCAGCGTCCCGGGACAGGGTTTGAACTATGGCTACACCTTC.

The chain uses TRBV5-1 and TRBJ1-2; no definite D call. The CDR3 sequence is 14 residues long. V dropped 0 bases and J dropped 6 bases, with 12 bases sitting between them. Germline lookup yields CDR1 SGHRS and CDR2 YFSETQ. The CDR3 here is CASSLGISIHGYTF. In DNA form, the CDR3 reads TGCGCCAGCAGCTTGGGAATAAGCATCCATGGCTACACCTTC.

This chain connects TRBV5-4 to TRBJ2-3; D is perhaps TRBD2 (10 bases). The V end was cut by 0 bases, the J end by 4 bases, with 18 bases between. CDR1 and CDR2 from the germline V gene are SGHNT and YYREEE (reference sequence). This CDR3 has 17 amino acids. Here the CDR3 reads CASSLELAGTGPDTQYF. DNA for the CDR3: TGTGCCAGCAGCTTGGAACTAGCGGGGACAGGGCCAGATACGCAGTATTTT. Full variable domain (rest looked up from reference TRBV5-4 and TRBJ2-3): ETGVTQSPTHLIKTRGQQVTLRCSSQSGHNTVSWYQQALGQGPQFIFQYYREEENGRGNFPPRFSGLQFPNYSSELNVNALELDDSALYLCASSLELAGTGPDTQYFGPGTRLTVL.

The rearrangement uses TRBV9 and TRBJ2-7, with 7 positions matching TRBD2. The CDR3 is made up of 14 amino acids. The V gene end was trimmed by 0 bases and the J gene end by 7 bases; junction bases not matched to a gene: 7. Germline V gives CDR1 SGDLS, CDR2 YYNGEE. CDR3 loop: CASSVVSGTPEQYF. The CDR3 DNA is TGTGCCAGCAGCGTAGTAAGCGGGACGCCGGAGCAGTACTTC.

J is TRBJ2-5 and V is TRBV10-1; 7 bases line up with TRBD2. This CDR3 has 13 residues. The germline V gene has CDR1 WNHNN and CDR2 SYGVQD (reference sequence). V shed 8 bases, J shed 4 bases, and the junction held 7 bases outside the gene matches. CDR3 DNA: TGCGCCAGCTCCCGGGGGGTCGGAGAGACCCAGTACTTC. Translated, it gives CASSRGVGETQYF.

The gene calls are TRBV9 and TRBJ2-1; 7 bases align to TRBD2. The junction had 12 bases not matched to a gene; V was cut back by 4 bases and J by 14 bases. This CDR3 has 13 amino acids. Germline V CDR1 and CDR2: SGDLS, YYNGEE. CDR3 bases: TGTGCCAGCAGCCAGAGCGGGATTGACCTGGAGTTCTTC. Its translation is CASSQSGIDLEFF.

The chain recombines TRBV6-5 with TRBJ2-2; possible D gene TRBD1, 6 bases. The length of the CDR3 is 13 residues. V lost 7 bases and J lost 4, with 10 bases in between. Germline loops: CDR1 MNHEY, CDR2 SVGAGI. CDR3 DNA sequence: TGTGCCAGCACCGGGACAAGCACCGGGGAGCTGTTTTTT. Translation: CASTGTSTGELFF.